The entry below gives a single T cell receptor (beta chain) sequence along with its context. There is no known antigen for this receptor. It has no much larger one-base neighbor in the sample; base qualities were not kept. The entry originates in a study of long-term antiretroviral therapy in people with HIV (dated by TCRdb to 2021 to 2024). Background for the entire study: Collection of the earliest samples took place about a decade ahead of the 2015 WHO recommendation for immediate ART, at a time when ART was typically delayed until CD4 counts fell. A total of under 250 cryopreserved PBMC samples came from 25 to 35 adults with confirmed HIV infection and were collected serially over a mean of roughly 6 years (range 1-12). Of the approximately 30 participants with HIV, approximately twelve were female. This retrospective serial study examined whether starting ART and sustained HIV suppression were associated with changes in the composition and diversity of the TRB repertoire in peripheral blood. Test extractions of a monoclonal T-cell line alongside fewer than 40 polyclonal samples showed no cross-contamination during QIAcube processing. What the authors observed across the whole study: The samples were dated from the mid-2000s to the late 2010s, and the ART regimens that were used may be less effective than current ART regimens. No data were available on ART adherence, viral resistance or therapy changes, limiting inferences about post-ART repertoire changes. Unsorted PBMC were profiled instead of sorted CD4+ and CD8+ T cells because pre-ART samples had limited cell numbers. Since PBMC availability was limited, sequencing covered only the TCR beta chain, with no alpha chain pairing. At every time point, the repertoire was dominated by expanded TRB clones first identified before ART initiation, although this dominance fluctuated and, in many PLHIV, declined after ART. A significant increase in TRB diversity was found to be associated with ART initiation, although TRB diversity was observed to remain significantly below that of transplant donor controls even after long-term ART. CDR3 length ranges in HIV repertoires were narrower than in controls, and network structure suggested an antigen-experienced repertoire with only a slight naive shift after ART.

Inclusion was restricted to participants for whom at least one PBMC sample before ART initiation and at least two post-ART samples were available. Every participant with HIV received treatment in the United States of America. Before DNA extraction, cryopreserved samples containing about 1-10 million PBMC were thawed and washed. At the time of the earliest PBMC sample, participants with HIV were aged between roughly 23 and 60 years. Per participant, PBMC samples came from 1-4 timepoints prior to ART initiation and 2-8 timepoints following ART initiation, for a median of 7 samples. Serial HIV viral load, CD4+ T-cell count, ART history and demographic data were obtained for every participant. Genomic DNA was extracted from unsorted PBMC with a Qiagen kit on a QIAcube, with processing performed in batches of 12 samples. The immunoSEQ hsTCRB v3.0 assay was used at survey level resolution to sequence the TRB variable region. A depth of roughly 35,000-55,000 T-cell genomes per sample was targeted for TRB sequencing. Pooled TRB libraries were sequenced on an Illumina MiSeq with a v3 150-cycle kit. In the authors' own workflow: Analysis of repertoires was carried out in R inside a reproducible Nextflow workflow spanning QC, data transformation and analysis. Custom analyses were implemented in LymphoSeq2, an R package for AIRR-Seq data exploration. Several samples that produced fewer than 5000 total TRB sequences were removed, so some 190 HIV repertoires were analyzed. Of the 188 retained HIV repertoires, approximately 57 were collected before and 120 to 140 after ART initiation. Repertoires were downsampled to 5000 TRB nucleotide sequences, with summary statistics averaged over 100 downsampling iterations. Only TRB sequences with CDR3 regions of at least seven amino acids were retained for analysis. Diversity was assessed using a clonality score derived from Shannon entropy and using the Gini coefficient. In the repertoire networks, any two of the top 5000 CDR3 amino acid sequences were linked whenever the two sequences differed by an edit distance of one. For TRB CDR3 amino acid sequences, GLIPH2 was used to predict antigen specificity groups and MHC restriction. Known CMV, EBV, HIV or tissue antigen associations were flagged by matching CDR3 amino acid sequences against VDJdb and McPAS-TCR. Pre-ART, post-ART and control groups were compared with Wilcoxon signed-rank tests and Holm-Bonferroni correction. TCRdb mirrors the immuneACCESS table, restricted to in-frame sequences. Some clones are absent from its copies; in checked studies, under half trace to an unresolved V gene, and the reason for the others is unknown. V and J calls and clone size follow that table, whereas D and trimming were derived from the DNA. The sample table contains 25,000 to 35,000 clones; only one count was recorded for less than 98% of them. The ten largest clones capture approximately 2.9% of the sample.

CDR1 and CDR2 are drawn from the germline V gene: SGHTA, FQGTGA. The CDR3 holds 15 amino acids from the cysteine to the phenylalanine. This entry keeps only the CDR3 DNA: 45 bases, framed from base 1. The junction shows trimming of 4 bases on V and 4 bases on J, and the gene matches do not reach 8 bases of it. The material sequenced was unsorted PBMCs, taken 6.9 years after starting antiretroviral therapy. The chain is made from TRBV7-3 and TRBJ1-2; 8 central nucleotides agree with TRBD1. This clonotype was obtained from a man aged 25-45 years with HIV. The CDR3 here reads CASSSVPTGVYGYTF. The sequenced DNA: TGTGCCAGCAGCTCGGTACCGACAGGGGTCTATGGCTACACCTTC. When the CDR3 is completed using the reference TRBV7-3 and TRBJ1-2 genes on either side, the full variable domain is GAGVSQTPSNKVTEKGKYVELRCDPISGHTALYWYRQSLGQGPEFLIYFQGTGAADDSGLPNDRFFAVRPEGSVSTLKIQRTERGDSAVYLCASSSVPTGVYGYTFGSGTRLTVV.